A selection of T cell receptor beta chains follows, all from one sample in a study of blood T cell repertoires in COVID-19. Only in-frame clones appear in the TCRdb table, and some are missing; sequencing was by immunoSEQ multiplex PCR. The profile shows 95,000 or so clones, roughly four fifths of them singletons. Sample: peripheral blood. These receptors originate from a human donor in a cohort sampled during active COVID-19. CDR3s include the opening cysteine and the closing phenylalanine or tryptophan. D genes are given only for firm matches. The size field is filled for only some rows; it gives once, few, many or a size class.

j_gene: TRBJ2-1; v_gene: TRBV7-2; d_gene: TRBD2; len: 15; abundance: -; CDR3aa: CASSYERGLYNEQFF; CDR3nt: TGTGCCAGCAGCTATGAGCGGGGGTTATACAATGAGCAGTTCTTC
j_gene: TRBJ1-1; v_gene: TRBV6-2/TRBV6-3; d_gene: -; len: 12; abundance: -; CDR3aa: CASSHMDFEAFF; CDR3nt: TGTGCCAGCAGTCACATGGACTTCGAAGCTTTCTTT
j_gene: TRBJ2-3; v_gene: TRBV12-3/TRBV12-4; d_gene: TRBD1; len: 13; abundance: -; CDR3aa: CASSRTGEDTQYF; CDR3nt: TGTGCCAGCAGTCGGACAGGGGAAGATACGCAGTATTTT
j_gene: TRBJ2-1; v_gene: TRBV5-6; d_gene: TRBD2; len: 16; abundance: -; CDR3aa: CASSFILSGRVNEQFF; CDR3nt: TGTGCCAGCAGCTTTATCCTTAGCGGGAGGGTTAATGAGCAGTTCTTC
j_gene: TRBJ2-7; v_gene: TRBV28; d_gene: TRBD1; len: 15; abundance: -; CDR3aa: CASSLQTGSSYEQYF; CDR3nt: TGTGCCAGCAGTTTACAGACAGGGAGCTCCTACGAGCAGTACTTC
j_gene: TRBJ1-5; v_gene: TRBV6-1; d_gene: TRBD1; len: 13; abundance: -; CDR3aa: CASSEWDRGHQHF; CDR3nt: TGTGCCAGCAGTGAATGGGACAGGGGGCACCAGCATTTT
j_gene: TRBJ2-1; v_gene: TRBV5-5; d_gene: -; len: 12; abundance: -; CDR3aa: CASSPAGQEQFF; CDR3nt: TGTGCCAGCAGCCCCGCCGGACAAGAGCAGTTCTTC
j_gene: TRBJ2-6; v_gene: TRBV11-2; d_gene: TRBD1; len: 16; abundance: -; CDR3aa: CASSLGGQAGANVLTF; CDR3nt: TGTGCCAGCAGCTTAGGGGGACAGGCTGGGGCCAACGTCCTGACTTTC
j_gene: TRBJ2-2; v_gene: TRBV2; d_gene: -; len: 11; abundance: -; CDR3aa: CASRGHQQLFF; CDR3nt: TGTGCCAGCAGGGGCCATCAGCAGCTGTTTTTT
j_gene: TRBJ2-1; v_gene: TRBV3-1/TRBV3-2; d_gene: TRBD2; len: 15; abundance: -; CDR3aa: CASSQGTSGVNEQFF; CDR3nt: TGTGCCAGCAGCCAGGGGACTAGCGGGGTGAATGAGCAGTTCTTC
j_gene: TRBJ2-7; v_gene: TRBV6-5; d_gene: TRBD1; len: 14; abundance: -; CDR3aa: CASSSPGQVSEQYF; CDR3nt: TGTGCCAGCAGTTCTCCGGGACAGGTGAGCGAGCAGTACTTC
j_gene: TRBJ1-3; v_gene: TRBV4-1; d_gene: -; len: 18; abundance: -; CDR3aa: CASSQALDRTSSGNTIYF; CDR3nt: TGCGCCAGCAGCCAAGCTTTAGACAGAACGTCCTCTGGAAACACCATATATTTT
j_gene: TRBJ1-6; v_gene: TRBV27; d_gene: -; len: 16; abundance: -; CDR3aa: CASSFGQSSYNSPLHF; CDR3nt: TGTGCCAGCAGTTTCGGACAGAGCTCCTATAATTCACCCCTCCACTTT
j_gene: TRBJ2-1; v_gene: TRBV2; d_gene: TRBD2; len: 16; abundance: -; CDR3aa: CASSAALAPTYNEQFF; CDR3nt: TGTGCCAGCAGTGCTGCACTAGCGCCGACCTACAATGAGCAGTTCTTC
j_gene: TRBJ2-7; v_gene: TRBV5-1; d_gene: TRBD1; len: 16; abundance: -; CDR3aa: CASSPQSGTGANEQYF; CDR3nt: TGCGCCAGCAGCCCGCAATCTGGGACAGGGGCGAACGAGCAGTACTTC
j_gene: TRBJ1-4; v_gene: TRBV6-5; d_gene: -; len: 15; abundance: -; CDR3aa: CASKSTVATNEKLFF; CDR3nt: TGTGCCAGCAAATCAACAGTTGCAACTAATGAAAAACTGTTTTTT
j_gene: TRBJ1-1; v_gene: TRBV6-6; d_gene: -; len: 16; abundance: -; CDR3aa: CASSYILYGSDTEAFF; CDR3nt: TGTGCCAGCAGTTACATACTTTATGGTTCGGACACTGAAGCTTTCTTT
j_gene: TRBJ1-1; v_gene: TRBV12-5; d_gene: TRBD1; len: 13; abundance: once; CDR3aa: CASGLGGQAGAFF; CDR3nt: TGTGCTAGTGGTTTGGGTGGACAGGCAGGAGCTTTCTTT
j_gene: TRBJ1-5; v_gene: TRBV21-1; d_gene: -; len: 16; abundance: once; CDR3aa: CASSKGGLDGNQPQHF; CDR3nt: TGTGCCAGCAGCAAAGGAGGTTTAGACGGGAATCAGCCCCAGCATTTT
j_gene: TRBJ1-1; v_gene: TRBV28; d_gene: -; len: 15; abundance: -; CDR3aa: CASSPLGLGNTEAFF; CDR3nt: TGTGCCAGCAGTCCGTTGGGCCTGGGGAACACTGAAGCTTTCTTT
j_gene: TRBJ2-1; v_gene: TRBV29-1; d_gene: -; len: 15; abundance: -; CDR3aa: CSVAFSPGSYNEQFF; CDR3nt: TGCAGCGTAGCCTTTAGCCCCGGATCCTACAATGAGCAGTTCTTC
j_gene: TRBJ2-3; v_gene: TRBV19; d_gene: -; len: 15; abundance: -; CDR3aa: CASSELGAGTDTQYF; CDR3nt: TGTGCCAGTAGTGAGCTAGGGGCTGGCACAGATACGCAGTATTTT
j_gene: TRBJ1-5; v_gene: TRBV6-5; d_gene: -; len: 15; abundance: -; CDR3aa: CASLVQDYSNQPQHF; CDR3nt: TGTGCCAGCCTCGTCCAGGACTATAGCAATCAGCCCCAGCATTTT
j_gene: TRBJ1-5; v_gene: TRBV27; d_gene: -; len: 16; abundance: -; CDR3aa: CASSFGGSLGNQPQHF; CDR3nt: TGTGCCAGCAGTTTTGGGGGCAGTTTGGGCAATCAGCCCCAGCATTTT